This TCR beta chain was captured by sequencing in a study of Ad26.COV2.S vaccination and SARS-CoV-2 variants. Study at large: As a participant in COV1001, the donor was in the Ad26.COV2.S trial arm.

Specified treatment: roughly 18 received Ad26.COV2.S at low or high dose, single or two shots; about five received placebo; per-sample allocation not given. Repertoires come from day 63 after the first vaccine or placebo injection. Produced via immunoSEQ multiplex PCR; TCRdb's table is partial and in-frame only. The sample includes 500,000 or so clones, 87% seen only once; the top ten take 10% to 15%. The germline CDR1 and CDR2 sequences are LNHDA and SQIVND (reference sequence). This CDR3 region has 15 residues. V was trimmed by 5 bases and J by 0 bases, leaving 13 bases between them. The rearrangement links TRBV19 to TRBJ2-5; D is ambiguous. The sample was peripheral blood, taken in a trial of Ad26.COV2.S vaccine versus placebo. The sequence was collected from a person between 18 and 65 years old who received the Ad26.COV2.S COVID-19 vaccine or a placebo. CDR3 residues: CASSPSGRYQETQYF. CDR3 bases: TGTGCCAGTAGTCCATCAGGACGGTACCAAGAGACCCAGTACTTC.